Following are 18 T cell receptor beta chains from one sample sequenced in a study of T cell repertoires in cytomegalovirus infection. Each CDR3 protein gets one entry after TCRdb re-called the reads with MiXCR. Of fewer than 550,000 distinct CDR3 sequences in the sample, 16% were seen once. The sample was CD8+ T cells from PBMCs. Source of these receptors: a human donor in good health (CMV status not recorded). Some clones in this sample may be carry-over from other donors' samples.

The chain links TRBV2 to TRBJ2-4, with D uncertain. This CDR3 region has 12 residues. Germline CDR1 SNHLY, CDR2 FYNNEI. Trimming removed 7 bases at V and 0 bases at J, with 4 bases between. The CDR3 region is CASTAAKNIQYF. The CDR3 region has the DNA TGTGCCAGCACGGCAGCCAAAAACATTCAGTACTTC. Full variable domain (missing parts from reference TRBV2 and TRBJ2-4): EPEVTQTPSHQVTQMGQEVILRCVPISNHLYFYWYRQILGQKVEFLVSFYNNEISEKSEIFDDQFSVERPDGSNFTLKIRSTKLEDSAMYFCASTAAKNIQYFGAGTRLSVL.

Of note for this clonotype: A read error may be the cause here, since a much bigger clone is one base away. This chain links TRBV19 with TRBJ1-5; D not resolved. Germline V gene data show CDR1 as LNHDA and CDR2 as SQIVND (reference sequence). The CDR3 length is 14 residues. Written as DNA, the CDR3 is TGTGTCAGTAGTATAGGTTCGAGCAATCAGCCCCAGCATTTT. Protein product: CVSSIGSSNQPQHF. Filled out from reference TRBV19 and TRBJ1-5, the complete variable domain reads DGGITQSPKYLFRKEGQNVTLSCEQNLNHDAMYWYRQDPGQGLRLIYYSQIVNDFQKGDIAEGYSVSREKKESFPLTVTSAQKNPTAFYLCVSSIGSSNQPQHFGDGTRLSIL.

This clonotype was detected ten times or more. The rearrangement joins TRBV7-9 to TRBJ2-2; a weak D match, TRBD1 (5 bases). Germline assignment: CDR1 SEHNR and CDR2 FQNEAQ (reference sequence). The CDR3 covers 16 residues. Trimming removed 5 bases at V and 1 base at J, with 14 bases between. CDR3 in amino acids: CASSTRTRGNTGELFF. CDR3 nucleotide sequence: TGTGCCAGCAGCACCCGGACAAGGGGGAACACCGGGGAGCTGTTTTTT.

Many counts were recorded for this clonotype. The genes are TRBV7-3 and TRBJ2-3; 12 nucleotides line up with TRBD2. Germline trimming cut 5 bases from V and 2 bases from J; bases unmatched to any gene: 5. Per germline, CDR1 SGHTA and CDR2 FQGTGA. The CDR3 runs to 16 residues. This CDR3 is CASSASSGGVTDTQYF. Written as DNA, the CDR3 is TGTGCCAGCAGCGCCTCTAGCGGGGGGGTCACAGATACGCAGTATTTT.

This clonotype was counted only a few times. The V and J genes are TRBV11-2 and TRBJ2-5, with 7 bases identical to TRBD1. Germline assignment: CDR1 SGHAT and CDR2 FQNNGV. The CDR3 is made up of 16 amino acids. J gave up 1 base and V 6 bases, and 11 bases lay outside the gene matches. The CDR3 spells CASRRVLGQLQETQYF. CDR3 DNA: TGTGCCAGCAGGCGAGTTTTGGGACAGCTCCAAGAGACCCAGTACTTC.

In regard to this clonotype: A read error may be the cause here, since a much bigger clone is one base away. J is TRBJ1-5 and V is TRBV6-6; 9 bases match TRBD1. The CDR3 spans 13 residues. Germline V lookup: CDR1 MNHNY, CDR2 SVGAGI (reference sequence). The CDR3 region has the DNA TGTGTCAGCAGCCCCGGGACAGGGAGACCCCAGCATTTT. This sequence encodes CVSSPGTGRPQHF.

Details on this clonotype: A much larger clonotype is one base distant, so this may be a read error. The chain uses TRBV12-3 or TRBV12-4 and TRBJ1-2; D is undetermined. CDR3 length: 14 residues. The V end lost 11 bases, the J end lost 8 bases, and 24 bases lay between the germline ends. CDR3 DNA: TGTGCCTGCACCCCGGAGGATGTGCCCTTCGGCTACACCTTC. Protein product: CACTPEDVPFGYTF.

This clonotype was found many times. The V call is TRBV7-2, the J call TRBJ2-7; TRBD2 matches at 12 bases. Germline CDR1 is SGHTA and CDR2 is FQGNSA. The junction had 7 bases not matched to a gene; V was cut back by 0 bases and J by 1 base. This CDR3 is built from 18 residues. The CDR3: CASSLAPLAGGFSYEQYF. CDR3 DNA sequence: TGTGCCAGCAGCTTAGCTCCCCTAGCGGGAGGGTTTTCCTACGAGCAGTACTTC.

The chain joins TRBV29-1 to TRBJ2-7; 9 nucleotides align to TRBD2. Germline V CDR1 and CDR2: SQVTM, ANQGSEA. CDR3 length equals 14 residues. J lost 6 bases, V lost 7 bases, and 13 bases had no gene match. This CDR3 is CSGIVAGGPTEQYF. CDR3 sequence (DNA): TGCAGCGGTATAGTGGCGGGAGGGCCGACCGAGCAGTACTTC.

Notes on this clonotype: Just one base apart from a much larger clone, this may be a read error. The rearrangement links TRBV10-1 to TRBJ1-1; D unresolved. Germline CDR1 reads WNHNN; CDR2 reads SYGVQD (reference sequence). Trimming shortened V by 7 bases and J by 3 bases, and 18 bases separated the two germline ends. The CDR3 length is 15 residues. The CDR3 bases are TGCGCCAGCACTCCGGAATGGGGTCGGGACACTGAAGCTTTCTTT. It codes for CASTPEWGRDTEAFF.

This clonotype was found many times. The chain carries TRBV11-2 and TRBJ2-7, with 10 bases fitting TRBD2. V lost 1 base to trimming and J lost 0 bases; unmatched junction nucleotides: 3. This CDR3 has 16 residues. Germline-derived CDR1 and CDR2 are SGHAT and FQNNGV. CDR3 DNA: TGTGCCAGCAGCTTAGGTCTAGCGGGAGCCTCCTACGAGCAGTACTTC. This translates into CASSLGLAGASYEQYF.

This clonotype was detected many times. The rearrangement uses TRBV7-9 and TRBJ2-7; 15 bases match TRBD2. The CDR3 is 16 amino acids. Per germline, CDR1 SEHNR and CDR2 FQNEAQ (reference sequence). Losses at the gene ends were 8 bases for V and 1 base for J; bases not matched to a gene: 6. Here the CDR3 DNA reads TGTGCCAGCGCCGGGACTAGCGGGAGGAGATCCTACGAGCAGTACTTC. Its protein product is CASAGTSGRRSYEQYF.

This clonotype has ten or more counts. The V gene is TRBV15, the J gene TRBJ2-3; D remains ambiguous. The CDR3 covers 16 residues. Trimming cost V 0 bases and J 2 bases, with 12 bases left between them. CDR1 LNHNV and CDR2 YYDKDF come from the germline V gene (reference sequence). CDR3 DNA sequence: TGTGCCACCAGCAGAGATGCCACCAGAATCACAGATACGCAGTATTTT. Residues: CATSRDATRITDTQYF.

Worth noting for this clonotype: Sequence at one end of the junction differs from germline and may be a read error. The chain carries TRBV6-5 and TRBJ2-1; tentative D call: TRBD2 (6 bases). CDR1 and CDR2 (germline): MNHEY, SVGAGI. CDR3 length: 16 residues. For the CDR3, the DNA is TGTGCAAGCAGAGGGTCTGGGACTCGATACTACAAGGAGCAGTTCTTC. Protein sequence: CASRGSGTRYYKEQFF.

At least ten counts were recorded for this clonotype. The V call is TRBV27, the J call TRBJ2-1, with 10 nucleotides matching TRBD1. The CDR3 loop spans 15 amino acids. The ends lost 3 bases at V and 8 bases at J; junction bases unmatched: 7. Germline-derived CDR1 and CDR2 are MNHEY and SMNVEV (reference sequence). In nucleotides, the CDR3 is TGTGCCAGCAGTTTCCCGGGACAGGGGATGTATGAGCAGTTCTTC. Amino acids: CASSFPGQGMYEQFF.

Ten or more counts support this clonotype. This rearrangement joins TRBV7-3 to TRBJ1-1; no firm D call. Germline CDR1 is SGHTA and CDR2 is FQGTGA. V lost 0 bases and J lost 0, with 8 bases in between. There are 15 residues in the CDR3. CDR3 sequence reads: CASSLTSQMNTEAFF. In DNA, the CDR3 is TGTGCCAGCAGCTTAACTTCACAGATGAACACTGAAGCTTTCTTT.

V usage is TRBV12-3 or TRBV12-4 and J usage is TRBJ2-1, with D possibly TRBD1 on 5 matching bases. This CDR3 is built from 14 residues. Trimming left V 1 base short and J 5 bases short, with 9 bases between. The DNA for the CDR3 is TGTGCCAGCAGTTTAGAGGGGTCGAACAATGAGCAGTTCTTC. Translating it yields CASSLEGSNNEQFF.

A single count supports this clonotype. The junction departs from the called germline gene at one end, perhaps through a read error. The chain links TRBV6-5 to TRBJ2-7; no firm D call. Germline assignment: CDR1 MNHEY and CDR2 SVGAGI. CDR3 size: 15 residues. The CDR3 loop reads CARSYSKRGTGEQYF. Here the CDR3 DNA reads TGTGCCCGCAGTTACTCGAAGCGAGGTACTGGCGAGCAGTACTTC.